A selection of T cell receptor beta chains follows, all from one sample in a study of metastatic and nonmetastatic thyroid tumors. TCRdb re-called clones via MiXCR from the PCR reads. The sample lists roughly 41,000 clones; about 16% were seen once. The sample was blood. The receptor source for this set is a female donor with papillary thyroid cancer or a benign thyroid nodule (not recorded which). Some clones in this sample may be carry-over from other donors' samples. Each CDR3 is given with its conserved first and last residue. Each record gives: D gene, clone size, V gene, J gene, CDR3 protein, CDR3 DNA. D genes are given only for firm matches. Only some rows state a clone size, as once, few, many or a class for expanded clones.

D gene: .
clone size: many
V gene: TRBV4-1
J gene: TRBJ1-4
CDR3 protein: CASSRGPREEKLFF
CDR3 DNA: TGCGCCAGCAGCCGAGGGCCCCGAGAGGAAAAACTGTTTTTT

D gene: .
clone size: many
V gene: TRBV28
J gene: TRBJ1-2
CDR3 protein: CASSSPYSAGAWSYTF
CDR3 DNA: TGTGCCAGCAGTTCACCCTACTCCGCAGGAGCTTGGAGCTACACCTTC

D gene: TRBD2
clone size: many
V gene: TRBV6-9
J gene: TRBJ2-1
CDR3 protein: CASMGEFKRGSYNEQFF
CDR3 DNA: TGTGCCAGCATGGGCGAGTTTAAGCGGGGTTCCTACAATGAGCAGTTCTTC

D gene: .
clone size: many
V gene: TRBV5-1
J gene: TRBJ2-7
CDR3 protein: CASSLSYGEEQYF
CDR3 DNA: TGCGCCAGCAGCTTGTCCTATGGGGAGGAGCAGTACTTC

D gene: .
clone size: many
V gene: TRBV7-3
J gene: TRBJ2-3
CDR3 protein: CASSLSTLGTDTQYF
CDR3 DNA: TGTGCCAGCAGCTTAAGTACGTTAGGAACAGATACGCAGTATTTT

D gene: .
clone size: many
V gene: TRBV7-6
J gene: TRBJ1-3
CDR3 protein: CASSLAQGSSGNTIYF
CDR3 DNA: TGTGCCAGCAGCTTAGCCCAGGGAAGCTCTGGAAACACCATATATTTT

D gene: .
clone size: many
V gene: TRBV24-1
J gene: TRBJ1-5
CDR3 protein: CATSEQTNQPQHF
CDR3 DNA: TGTGCCACCAGTGAGCAGACTAATCAGCCCCAGCATTTT

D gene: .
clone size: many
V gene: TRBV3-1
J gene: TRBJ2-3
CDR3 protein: CASSQGWGSTDTQYF
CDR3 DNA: TGTGCCAGCAGCCAGGGATGGGGAAGCACAGATACGCAGTATTTT

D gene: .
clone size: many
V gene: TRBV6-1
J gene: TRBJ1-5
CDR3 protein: CASSGRISNQPQHF
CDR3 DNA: TGTGCCAGCAGTGGACGGATTAGCAATCAGCCCCAGCATTTT

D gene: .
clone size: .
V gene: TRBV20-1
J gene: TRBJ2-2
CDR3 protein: CSARVSQGGSGELFF
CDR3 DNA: TGCAGTGCTAGAGTAAGCCAGGGAGGCTCCGGGGAGCTGTTTTTT

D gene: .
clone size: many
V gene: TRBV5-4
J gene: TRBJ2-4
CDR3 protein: CASSSGVIEPGAKNIQYF
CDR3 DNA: TGTGCCAGCAGCTCAGGGGTTATCGAACCAGGGGCCAAAAACATTCAGTACTTC

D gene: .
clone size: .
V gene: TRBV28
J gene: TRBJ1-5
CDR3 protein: CASSLWRLGGTPYSNQPQHF
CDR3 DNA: TGTGCCAGCAGTTTATGGCGCCTGGGGGGGACCCCCTATAGCAATCAGCCCCAGCATTTT

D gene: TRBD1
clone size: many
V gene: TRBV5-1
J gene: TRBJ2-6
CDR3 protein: CASSVTGGWGANVLTF
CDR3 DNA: TGCGCCAGCAGCGTCACAGGGGGTTGGGGGGCCAACGTCCTGACTTTC

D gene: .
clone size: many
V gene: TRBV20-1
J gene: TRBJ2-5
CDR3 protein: CSAGGTLQETQYF
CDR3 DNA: TGCAGTGCTGGCGGAACACTTCAAGAGACCCAGTACTTC

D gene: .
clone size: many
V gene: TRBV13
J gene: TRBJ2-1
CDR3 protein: CASSLRGNEQFF
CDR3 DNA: TGTGCCAGCAGCTTACGTGGTAATGAGCAGTTCTTC

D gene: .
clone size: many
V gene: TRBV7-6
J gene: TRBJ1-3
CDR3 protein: CASSVLHSPSGNTIYF
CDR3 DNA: TGTGCCAGCAGCGTTTTGCATAGCCCCTCTGGAAACACCATATATTTT

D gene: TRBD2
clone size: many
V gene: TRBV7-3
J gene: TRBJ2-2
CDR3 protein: CASSLETSGEVTGELFF
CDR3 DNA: TGTGCCAGCAGCTTAGAGACTAGCGGGGAGGTCACCGGGGAGCTGTTTTTT

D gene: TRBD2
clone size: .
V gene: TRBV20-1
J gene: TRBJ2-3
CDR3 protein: CSARDGSSRGGTQYF
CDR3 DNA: TGCAGTGCTAGAGATGGGAGTAGCCGCGGGGGTACGCAGTATTTT

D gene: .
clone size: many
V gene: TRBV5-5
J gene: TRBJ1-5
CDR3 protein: CASSLVGGDSNQPQHF
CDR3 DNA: TGTGCCAGCAGCTTGGTTGGGGGCGATAGCAATCAGCCCCAGCATTTT

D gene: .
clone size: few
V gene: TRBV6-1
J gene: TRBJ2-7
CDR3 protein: CASSAGGSYEQYF
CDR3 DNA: TGTGCCAGCAGTGCTGGAGGTTCCTACGAGCAGTACTTC

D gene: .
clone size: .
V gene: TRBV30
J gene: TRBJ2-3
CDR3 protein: CACPIVDSPDTQYF
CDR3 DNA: TGTGCCTGCCCTATCGTGGATAGCCCAGATACGCAGTATTTT

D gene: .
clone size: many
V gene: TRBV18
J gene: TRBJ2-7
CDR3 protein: CASSLRQIDEQYF
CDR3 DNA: TGTGCCAGCTCACTCCGACAGATCGACGAGCAGTACTTC

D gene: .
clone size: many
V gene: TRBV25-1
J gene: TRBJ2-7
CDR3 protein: CASSEWAGRYEQYF
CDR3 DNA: TGTGCCAGCAGTGAGTGGGCAGGGCGATACGAGCAGTACTTC

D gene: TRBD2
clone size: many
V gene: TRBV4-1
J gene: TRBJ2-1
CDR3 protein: CASSLSTSGGPSSYNEQFF
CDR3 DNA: TGCGCCAGCAGCCTTTCGACTAGCGGGGGGCCAAGCTCCTACAATGAGCAGTTCTTC

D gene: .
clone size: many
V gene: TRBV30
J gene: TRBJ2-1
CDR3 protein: CAWSPKRDKHNEQFF
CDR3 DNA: TGTGCCTGGAGTCCCAAACGGGACAAACACAATGAGCAGTTCTTC

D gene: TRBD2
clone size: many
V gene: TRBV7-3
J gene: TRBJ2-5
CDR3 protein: CASSLGLAGGETQYF
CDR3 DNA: TGTGCCAGCAGCTTAGGACTAGCGGGGGGAGAGACCCAGTACTTC

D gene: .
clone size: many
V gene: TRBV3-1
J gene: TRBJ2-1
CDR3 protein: CASSRTGSGNEQFF
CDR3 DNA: TGTGCCAGCAGCCGGACTGGATCCGGTAATGAGCAGTTCTTC

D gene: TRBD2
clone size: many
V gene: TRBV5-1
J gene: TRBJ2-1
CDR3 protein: CASSLTSGSNAYNEQFF
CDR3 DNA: TGCGCCAGCAGCTTGACTAGCGGCTCCAACGCCTACAATGAGCAGTTCTTC

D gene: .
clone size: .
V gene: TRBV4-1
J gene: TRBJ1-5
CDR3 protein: CASSQVGGRGYQPQHF
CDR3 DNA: TGCGCCAGCAGCCAAGTGGGGGGGAGAGGGTATCAGCCCCAGCATTTT

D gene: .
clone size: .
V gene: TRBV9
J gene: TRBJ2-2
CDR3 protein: CASSVALRAAGELFF
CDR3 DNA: TGTGCCAGCAGCGTAGCTCTCAGGGCGGCCGGGGAGCTGTTTTTT

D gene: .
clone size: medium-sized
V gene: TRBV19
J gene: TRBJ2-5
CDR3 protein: CASSLRGTQYF
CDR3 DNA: TGTGCCAGTAGTTTAAGAGGGACCCAGTACTTC

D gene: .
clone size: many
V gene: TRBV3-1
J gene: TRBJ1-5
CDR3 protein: CASSQGLRGEGQPQHF
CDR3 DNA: TGTGCCAGCAGCCAAGGCCTGAGGGGGGAAGGCCAGCCCCAGCATTTT

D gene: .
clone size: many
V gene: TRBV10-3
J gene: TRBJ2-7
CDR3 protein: CAISGGGGLLYEQYF
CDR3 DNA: TGTGCCATCAGCGGTGGGGGGGGGCTATTATACGAGCAGTACTTC

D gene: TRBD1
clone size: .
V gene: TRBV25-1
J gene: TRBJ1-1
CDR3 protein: CASTPTGVTEAFF
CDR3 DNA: TGTGCCAGCACCCCGACAGGGGTCACTGAGGCTTTCTTT

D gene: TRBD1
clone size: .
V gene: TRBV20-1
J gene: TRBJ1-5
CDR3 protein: CSAYGIGDSQPQHF
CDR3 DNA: TGCAGTGCGTATGGTATAGGGGACAGTCAGCCCCAGCATTTT

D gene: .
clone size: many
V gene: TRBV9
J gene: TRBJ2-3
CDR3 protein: CASSPSGAESTDTQYF
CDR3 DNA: TGTGCCAGCAGCCCATCAGGGGCAGAGAGCACAGATACGCAGTATTTT

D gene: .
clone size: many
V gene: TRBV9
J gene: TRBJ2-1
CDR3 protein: CASSPPGSYNEQFF
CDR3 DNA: TGTGCCAGCAGCCCGCCAGGCTCCTACAATGAGCAGTTCTTC

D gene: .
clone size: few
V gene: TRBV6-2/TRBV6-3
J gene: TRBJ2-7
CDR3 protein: CASSYYGAESSYEQYF
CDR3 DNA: TGTGCCAGCAGTTACTACGGAGCGGAAAGCTCCTACGAGCAGTACTTC

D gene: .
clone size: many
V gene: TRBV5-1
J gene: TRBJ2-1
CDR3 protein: CASRASEYNEQFF
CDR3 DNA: TGCGCCAGCAGGGCTAGCGAGTACAATGAGCAGTTCTTC

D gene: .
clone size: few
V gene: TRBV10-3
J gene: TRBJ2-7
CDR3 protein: CAISDSYDQYF
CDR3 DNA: TGTGCCATCAGTGACAGCTACGATCAGTACTTC

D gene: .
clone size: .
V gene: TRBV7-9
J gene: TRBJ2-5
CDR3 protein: CASSVGLAETQYF
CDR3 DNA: TGTGCCAGCAGCGTGGGACTGGCAGAGACCCAGTACTTC

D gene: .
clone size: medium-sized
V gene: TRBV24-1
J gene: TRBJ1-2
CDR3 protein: CATSDAGRKDYGYTF
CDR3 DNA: TGTGCCACCAGTGATGCAGGGAGGAAGGACTATGGCTACACCTTC

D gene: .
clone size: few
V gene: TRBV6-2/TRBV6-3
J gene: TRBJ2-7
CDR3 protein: CASHIQGPMDYEQYF
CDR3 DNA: TGTGCCAGCCATATACAGGGTCCGATGGACTACGAGCAGTACTTC

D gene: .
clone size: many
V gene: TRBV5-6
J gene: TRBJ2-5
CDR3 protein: CASSVDRAGQTQYF
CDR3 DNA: TGTGCCAGCAGCGTCGACAGGGCGGGACAGACCCAGTACTTC

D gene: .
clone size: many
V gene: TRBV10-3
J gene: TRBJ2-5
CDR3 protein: CAISESPREIGTQYF
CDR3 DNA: TGTGCCATCAGTGAGAGTCCCCGGGAGATTGGGACCCAGTACTTC

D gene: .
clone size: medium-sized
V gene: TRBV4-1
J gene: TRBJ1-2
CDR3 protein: CASSQDLGARSGYTF
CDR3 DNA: TGCGCCAGCAGCCAAGACCTAGGGGCGCGAAGTGGCTACACCTTC

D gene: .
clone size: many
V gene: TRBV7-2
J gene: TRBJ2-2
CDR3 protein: CASSLSASNTGELFF
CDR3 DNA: TGTGCCAGCAGCTTAAGCGCTTCGAACACCGGGGAGCTGTTTTTT

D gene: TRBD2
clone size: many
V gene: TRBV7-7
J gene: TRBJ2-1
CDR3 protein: CASSRSSGSKDEQFF
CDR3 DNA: TGTGCTAGCAGCAGATCTAGCGGGAGCAAGGATGAGCAGTTCTTC

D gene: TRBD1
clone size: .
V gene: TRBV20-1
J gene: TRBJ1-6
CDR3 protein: CSARGRQGAENSPLHF
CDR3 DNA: TGCAGTGCTAGAGGGCGACAGGGGGCTGAGAATTCACCCCTCCACTTT

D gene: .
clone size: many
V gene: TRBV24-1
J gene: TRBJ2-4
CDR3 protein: CATSDSAQGGPAKNIQYF
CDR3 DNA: TGTGCCACCAGTGATTCAGCACAGGGAGGACCAGCCAAAAACATTCAGTACTTC

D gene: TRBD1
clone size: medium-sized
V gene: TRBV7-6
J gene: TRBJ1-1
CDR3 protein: CASSSGGPNTEAFF
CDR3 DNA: TGTGCCAGCAGCTCAGGGGGACCGAACACTGAAGCTTTCTTT

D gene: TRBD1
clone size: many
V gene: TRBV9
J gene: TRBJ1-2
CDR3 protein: CASSSGTGNLGGYTF
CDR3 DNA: TGTGCCAGCAGCTCAGGGACAGGGAACCTTGGTGGCTACACCTTC